One sample yielded the 27 T cell receptor beta chains listed below, sequenced in a study of T cells after yellow fever vaccination (dated by TCRdb to between 2018 and 2021). Sample treatment or condition, as interpreted from the label and publication: live attenuated yellow fever vaccine strain. Libraries were prepared through 5' RACE. Sequencing relied on an Illumina HiSeq 2500. The raw public data were reprocessed by TCRdb itself: fastp quality trimming at Q25, MiXCR clonotype calling, in-frame beta chains only. Each entry is one CDR3 protein sequence, shown with its most common DNA and genes. The sample data list some 110,000 distinct CDR3 sequences, and 7.4% of these were observed just once. About 2.7% of the sample rests with the top ten. Here the sequenced sample was CD4+ T cells sorted from PBMCs, taken more than 8 days after the first yellow fever vaccination. These receptors were collected from a man aged 18 to 30 who received the YFV17D yellow fever vaccine.

This clonotype was seen ten or more times. The rearrangement joins TRBV2 to TRBJ2-2, with TRBD1 matching over 7 bases. The junction had 11 bases not matched to a gene; V was cut back by 6 bases and J by 7 bases. The CDR3 is made up of 15 amino acids. Germline lookup yields CDR1 SNHLY and CDR2 FYNNEI. The CDR3 bases are TGTGCCAGCAGACCTGAGACAGGGATAAACGGGGAGCTGTTTTTT. Its translation is CASRPETGINGELFF.

In its sample, this clonotype was seen many times. The gene calls are TRBV5-1 and TRBJ2-2, with a weak D call TRBD2 (5 bases). The CDR3 is made up of 13 amino acids. With 3 bases removed from V and 8 bases from J, the gap between germline ends came to 11 bases. Germline CDR1 SGHRS, CDR2 YFSETQ. This CDR3 is CASSSLALGELFF. The CDR3 region has the DNA TGCGCCAGCAGCTCCCTAGCATTAGGGGAGCTGTTTTTT.

The sample holds many counts of this clonotype. CDR3 residues: CASTHRDSYNGYTF. As DNA, the CDR3 is TGTGCCAGCACCCACCGGGACAGCTATAACGGCTACACCTTC. V and J are TRBV7-2 and TRBJ1-2, with 7 bases lining up with TRBD1. V lost 7 bases to trimming and J lost 8 bases; unmatched junction nucleotides: 13. Germline CDR1 is SGHTA and CDR2 is FQGNSA. The CDR3 is 14 amino acids.

This clonotype was observed many times. This rearrangement joins TRBV19 to TRBJ1-2; TRBD1 matches at 7 bases. In germline, CDR1 is LNHDA, CDR2 SQIVND (reference sequence). The CDR3 runs to 13 residues. Trimming cost V 6 bases and J 7 bases; bases outside gene matches: 8. In DNA form, the CDR3 reads TGTGCCAGTAGAGTTACAGGGGCTTCTGGCTACACCTTC. Encoded protein: CASRVTGASGYTF.

The chain has TRBV4-3 and TRBJ2-6; unclear D gene. V dropped 0 bases and J dropped 0 bases, with 9 bases sitting between them. Germline V gene sequence: CDR1 LGHNA, CDR2 YSLEER. This CDR3 is built from 17 residues. Written as DNA, the CDR3 is TGCGCCAGCAGCCAAGACACAGACTTCTCTGGGGCCAACGTCCTGACTTTC. It specifies CASSQDTDFSGANVLTF.

The chain couples TRBV5-1 to TRBJ2-5; no definite D call. From germline, CDR1 is SGHRS and CDR2 YFSETQ. This CDR3 comprises 12 residues. The V gene lost 2 bases and the J gene lost 5 bases, with 7 bases spanning the gap. CDR3 in DNA: TGCGCCAGCAGCTTTATACAGGAGACCCAGTACTTC. Its protein product is CASSFIQETQYF.

This clonotype was picked up many times. CDR3 in amino acids: CASSLMISGADTQYF. The CDR3 DNA reads as TGTGCCAGCAGCTTAATGATCTCAGGGGCAGATACGCAGTATTTT. This chain joins TRBV7-2 and TRBJ2-3; weak D call: TRBD1 (6 bases). This CDR3 has 15 amino acids. V was pared by 2 bases and J by 4 bases, with 13 bases between. CDR1 is SGHTA and CDR2 is FQGNSA in the germline V gene.

This clonotype has ten or more counts. The chain combines TRBV5-6 with TRBJ2-3; a possible D gene is TRBD1 (6 bases). The V gene's germline CDR1 is SGHDT and CDR2 YYEEEE. CDR3 length equals 17 residues. Trimming took 0 bases from V and 0 from J, leaving 14 bases between them. Here the CDR3 DNA reads TGTGCCAGCAGCTTGGTGGGGACACCCTCGAGCACAGATACGCAGTATTTT. It codes for CASSLVGTPSSTDTQYF.

This clonotype was seen repeatedly, ten times or more. This rearrangement joins TRBV7-9 to TRBJ1-6; D is unclear. Deletions cut 1 base from V and 7 bases from J, with 14 bases between. The CDR3 totals 16 residues. Germline values: CDR1 SEHNR, CDR2 FQNEAQ (reference sequence). CDR3 amino acids: CASSLGSMGYNSPLHF. Here the CDR3 DNA reads TGTGCCAGCAGCTTAGGCAGCATGGGGTACAATTCACCCCTCCACTTT.

This clonotype was recorded at least ten times. This chain connects TRBV7-2 to TRBJ2-7; D is perhaps TRBD1 or TRBD2 (6 bases each). The germline V gene encodes CDR1 SGHTA and CDR2 FQGNSA. V shed 3 bases and J shed 4 bases, with 13 bases lying between them. There are 14 residues in the CDR3. The CDR3 protein is CASSFGGRGYEQYF. The CDR3 nucleotides read TGTGCCAGCAGCTTTGGGGGGCGCGGGTACGAGCAGTACTTC.

This clonotype was detected only a few times. The rearrangement links TRBV28 to TRBJ2-7; D uncertain. The CDR3 covers 13 residues. Germline V gives CDR1 MDHEN, CDR2 SYDVKM. Between the trimmed V and J ends, which lost 2 bases and 7 bases, there was a span of 12 bases. This CDR3 is CASSLTVGWEQYV. The CDR3 nucleotides read TGTGCCAGCAGTTTAACCGTTGGATGGGAGCAGTACGTC.

At least ten counts were recorded for this clonotype. The rearrangement uses TRBV6-2 or TRBV6-3 and TRBJ1-2; the D is unclear. Trimming pared 4 bases from V and 1 base from J, leaving 22 bases between. Germline CDR1 and CDR2: MNHEY and SVGEGT. The CDR3 is 18 amino acids. CDR3: CASSSPGHLRRINYGYTF. The CDR3 coding sequence is TGTGCCAGCAGTTCCCCGGGCCACCTCCGAAGGATTAACTATGGCTACACCTTC.

The table lists this clonotype with a few counts. This chain uses TRBV20-1 with TRBJ2-3; 7 positions match TRBD2. Germline V gives CDR1 DFQATT, CDR2 SNEGSKA (reference sequence). V trimming: 5 bases; J trimming: 2 bases; junction bases outside the gene matches: 10. This CDR3 region has 15 residues. Written as DNA, the CDR3 is TGCAGTGCTGGCGGGGGTGCGGGGAACACAGATACGCAGTATTTT. The encoded protein is CSAGGGAGNTDTQYF.

This clonotype was seen repeatedly, ten times or more. This sequence joins TRBV5-6 and TRBJ2-2; D not resolved. The CDR3 spans 13 residues. V lost 2 bases, J lost 6 bases, and 8 bases lay in between. Germline V CDR1 and CDR2: SGHDT, YYEEEE. The CDR3 DNA reads TGTGCCAGCAGCTTTTTCACCGCCGGGGAGCTGTTTTTT. Translation gives CASSFFTAGELFF. Full variable domain (missing parts from reference TRBV5-6 and TRBJ2-2): DAGVTQSPTHLIKTRGQQVTLRCSPKSGHDTVSWYQQALGQGPQFIFQYYEEEERQRGNFPDRFSGHQFPNYSSELNVNALLLGDSALYLCASSFFTAGELFFGEGSRLTVL.

There are many counts of this clonotype. This rearrangement joins TRBV5-6 to TRBJ2-7; 8 bases fit TRBD2. After removal of 0 bases from V and 0 bases from J, the junction contained 14 bases not matched to a gene. This CDR3 has 19 amino acids. Germline V gene sequence: CDR1 SGHDT, CDR2 YYEEEE. DNA for the CDR3: TGTGCCAGCAGCTTGGCCAGTTCCAGCGGGGGTTACAGCTCCTACGAGCAGTACGTC. Residues: CASSLASSSGGYSSYEQYV.

This clonotype was observed at least ten times. V usage is TRBV10-3 and J usage is TRBJ1-3, with D possibly matching TRBD1 (5 bases). From germline, CDR1 is ENHRY and CDR2 SYGVKD. Deletions cut 11 bases from V and 0 bases from J, with 14 bases between. The CDR3 length is 14 residues. The CDR3, as DNA: TGTGCCGCCCGCGGGGACTCCTCTGGAAACACCATATATTTT. Translated: CAARGDSSGNTIYF.

In this sample, this clonotype turned up a few times. CDR3 bases: TGTGCCAGCAGCTTACAGGGCAGGGATAATTCACCCCTCCACTTT. Translation: CASSLQGRDNSPLHF. The genes are TRBV7-2 and TRBJ1-6, with a possible D match to TRBD1 (5 bases). The germline V gene encodes CDR1 SGHTA and CDR2 FQGNSA. Trimming took off 2 bases at V and 5 bases at J, with 10 bases between the two ends. This CDR3 is 15 amino acids long.

Many counts were recorded for this clonotype. CDR3 nucleotides: TGTGCCAGTGCGAGGTCCGGGAACACCGGGGAGCTGTTTTTT. Protein: CASARSGNTGELFF. The J gene is TRBJ2-2, the V gene TRBV19; D is undetermined. Between the trimmed V and J ends, which lost 8 bases and 1 base, there was a span of 11 bases. Per the germline V gene, CDR1 is LNHDA and CDR2 is SQIVND (reference sequence). CDR3 length equals 14 residues.

The chain combines TRBV20-1 with TRBJ1-6; D is perhaps TRBD1 (5 bases). Germline V gives CDR1 DFQATT, CDR2 SNEGSKA (reference sequence). This CDR3 region has 14 residues. V was clipped by 1 base and J by 5 bases, with 9 bases between them. The CDR3 here is CSARVDTNNSPLHF. Written as DNA, the CDR3 is TGCAGTGCTAGAGTGGACACTAATAATTCACCCCTCCACTTT.

In its sample, this clonotype was seen many times. The genes are TRBV27 and TRBJ2-3; 8 bases line up with TRBD1. V lost 5 bases, J lost 7 bases, and 5 bases stayed unmatched. This CDR3 contains 13 residues. From germline, CDR1 is MNHEY and CDR2 SMNVEV (reference sequence). The CDR3 bases are TGTGCCAGCAGTCCCCGGACAGGGTATACGCAGTATTTT. Protein product: CASSPRTGYTQYF.

This clonotype was counted ten times or more. The rearrangement links TRBV6-1 to TRBJ2-7, with 7 bases identical to TRBD1. CDR1 is MNHNS and CDR2 is SASEGT in the germline V gene. V shed 2 bases, J shed 1 base, and the junction held 2 bases outside the gene matches. The CDR3 sequence is 14 residues long. DNA for the CDR3: TGTGCCAGCAGTGAAAGGGGGCCTTCCTACGAGCAGTACGTC. Translating gives CASSERGPSYEQYV.

The table lists this clonotype with many counts. The chain employs TRBV6-5 and TRBJ2-2; D remains ambiguous. V was shortened by 4 bases and J by 4 bases, with 10 bases between the two germline ends. In germline, CDR1 is MNHEY, CDR2 SVGAGI. This CDR3 has 14 residues. The CDR3 loop reads CASSSPFGTGELFF. The CDR3 DNA is TGTGCCAGCAGTTCTCCTTTTGGCACCGGGGAGCTGTTTTTT.

The gene calls are TRBV12-3 or TRBV12-4 and TRBJ1-4; D ambiguous. V was trimmed by 5 bases and J by 3 bases, leaving 16 bases between them. The CDR3 has 16 amino acids. The CDR3 DNA reads TGTGCCAGCAGTCCCCTCGACCTCGGGGCTAATGAAAAACTGTTTTTT. Amino acids: CASSPLDLGANEKLFF.

This clonotype was detected ten times or more. The chain couples TRBV10-3 to TRBJ2-5; a possible D gene is TRBD2 (6 bases). The length of the CDR3 is 11 residues. Germline V gene sequence: CDR1 ENHRY, CDR2 SYGVKD. This CDR3 reads CSCRGGETQYF. The CDR3 DNA is TGTAGCTGTCGGGGAGGAGAGACCCAGTACTTC.

This clonotype was detected many times. One end of the junction does not line up with germline, which may come from a read error. The rearrangement joins TRBV27 to TRBJ1-1; D is possibly TRBD1 (5 bases). The CDR3 sequence is 14 residues long. Germline CDR1 is MNHEY and CDR2 is SMNVEV (reference sequence). The CDR3 loop is CASRLSGGFNEAFF. CDR3 coding DNA: TGTGCCAGCAGATTATCGGGGGGTTTTAATGAAGCTTTCTTT.

This chain uses TRBV20-1 with TRBJ1-6; no definite D call. Deletions cut 3 bases from V and 1 base from J, with 13 bases between. The germline V gene has CDR1 DFQATT and CDR2 SNEGSKA (reference sequence). This CDR3 has 16 amino acids. CDR3 DNA: TGCAGTGCTAGCCGGGCAGCCCAATCCTATAATTCACCCCTCCACTTT. Its translation is CSASRAAQSYNSPLHF.

Ten or more counts support this clonotype. The rearrangement uses TRBV6-5 and TRBJ1-3; D possibly corresponds to TRBD1 (5 bases). There are 16 residues in the CDR3. The V end was cut by 2 bases, the J end by 4 bases, with 15 bases between. The germline V gene encodes CDR1 MNHEY and CDR2 SVGAGI. The CDR3 is CASSYATQGSGNTIYF. Written as DNA, the CDR3 is TGTGCCAGCAGTTACGCGACCCAGGGAAGCGGAAACACCATATATTTT.